These T cell receptor beta chains were read from a single sample in a study of shared clonotypes between healthy human individuals. Assay: immunoSEQ multiplex PCR; the TCRdb copy retains only in-frame clones and omits some. The table has 950,000 to 1,100,000 clones, about three quarters seen once; the top ten hold about 1.4%. Sequencing used memory CD4+ T cells sorted from blood. Every receptor here comes from a man aged 18 to 30 in good health. CDR3s include the opening cysteine and the closing phenylalanine or tryptophan. A D gene is named only where the DNA matches it firmly. Clone size appears in some rows only: once, few, many, or a class for an expanded clone.

V gene: TRBV2; clone size: NA; D gene: TRBD1; J gene: TRBJ1-5; CDR3 protein: CASGRGQLNQPQHF; CDR3 DNA: TGTGCCAGCGGGAGGGGGCAGCTCAATCAGCCCCAGCATTTT
V gene: TRBV5-6; clone size: NA; D gene: NA; J gene: TRBJ2-2; CDR3 protein: CASSLEPDWAGGELFF; CDR3 DNA: TGTGCCAGCAGCTTGGAACCCGACTGGGCGGGAGGGGAGCTGTTTTTT
V gene: TRBV11-2; clone size: NA; D gene: NA; J gene: TRBJ2-3; CDR3 protein: CASSSRTGDTQYF; CDR3 DNA: TGTGCCAGCAGCTCCCGAACGGGGGATACGCAGTATTTT
V gene: TRBV5-4; clone size: once; D gene: NA; J gene: TRBJ2-3; CDR3 protein: CASSLANLGSTDTQYF; CDR3 DNA: TGTGCCAGCAGCTTGGCCAATTTGGGAAGCACAGATACGCAGTATTTT
V gene: TRBV10-3; clone size: NA; D gene: NA; J gene: TRBJ2-3; CDR3 protein: CAISLAPSTDTQYF; CDR3 DNA: TGTGCCATCTCGCTAGCGCCTAGCACAGATACGCAGTATTTT
V gene: TRBV30; clone size: NA; D gene: NA; J gene: TRBJ1-1; CDR3 protein: CAWRREHTEAFF; CDR3 DNA: TGTGCCTGGCGCAGGGAGCACACTGAAGCTTTCTTT
V gene: TRBV7-2; clone size: NA; D gene: NA; J gene: TRBJ2-7; CDR3 protein: CASSRQGGPYEQYF; CDR3 DNA: TGTGCCAGCAGCCGACAGGGAGGACCCTACGAGCAGTACTTC
V gene: TRBV28; clone size: once; D gene: NA; J gene: TRBJ2-3; CDR3 protein: CASSTLGGRTTDTQYF; CDR3 DNA: TGTGCCAGCAGTACCCTAGGAGGGAGAACAACAGATACGCAGTATTTT
V gene: TRBV5-1; clone size: NA; D gene: TRBD1; J gene: TRBJ1-2; CDR3 protein: CASSLIGGQSSGYTF; CDR3 DNA: TGCGCCAGCAGCTTGATCGGGGGACAGTCCTCTGGCTACACCTTC
V gene: TRBV7-2; clone size: NA; D gene: NA; J gene: TRBJ2-5; CDR3 protein: CASSLGQVQTQYF; CDR3 DNA: TGTGCCAGCAGCTTAGGACAGGTCCAAACCCAGTACTTC
V gene: TRBV4-3; clone size: NA; D gene: TRBD2; J gene: TRBJ2-2; CDR3 protein: CASSPLGGSWTGELFF; CDR3 DNA: TGCGCCAGCAGCCCACTGGGCGGGAGTTGGACCGGGGAGCTGTTTTTT
V gene: TRBV27; clone size: NA; D gene: NA; J gene: TRBJ2-7; CDR3 protein: CASPKKGQVVPGEYF; CDR3 DNA: TGTGCCAGTCCCAAGAAGGGACAAGTCGTTCCAGGAGAGTACTTC
V gene: TRBV2; clone size: NA; D gene: TRBD1; J gene: TRBJ1-2; CDR3 protein: CASSRQGASGYTF; CDR3 DNA: TGTGCCAGCAGCCGACAGGGGGCAAGTGGCTACACCTTC
V gene: TRBV15; clone size: NA; D gene: NA; J gene: TRBJ1-5; CDR3 protein: CATSRDLGTASNQPQHF; CDR3 DNA: TGTGCCACCAGCAGAGACCTAGGGACCGCGAGCAATCAGCCCCAGCATTTT
V gene: TRBV6-5; clone size: NA; D gene: NA; J gene: TRBJ1-1; CDR3 protein: CASSDLSQNTEAFF; CDR3 DNA: TGTGCCAGCAGCGACCTCTCACAGAACACTGAAGCTTTCTTT
V gene: TRBV11-2; clone size: NA; D gene: TRBD1; J gene: TRBJ2-7; CDR3 protein: CASSLGQGITYEQYF; CDR3 DNA: TGTGCCAGCAGCCTAGGACAGGGGATCACGTACGAGCAGTACTTC
V gene: TRBV30; clone size: many; D gene: NA; J gene: TRBJ2-1; CDR3 protein: CAWSVHRGGSYNEQFF; CDR3 DNA: TGTGCCTGGAGTGTACATAGGGGGGGCTCCTACAATGAGCAGTTCTTC
V gene: TRBV2; clone size: NA; D gene: NA; J gene: TRBJ2-2; CDR3 protein: CASSGVGSNTGELFF; CDR3 DNA: TGTGCCAGCAGTGGTGTCGGATCGAACACCGGGGAGCTGTTTTTT
V gene: TRBV7-2; clone size: few; D gene: TRBD2; J gene: TRBJ2-3; CDR3 protein: CASSFGTTNTQYF; CDR3 DNA: TGTGCCAGCAGTTTCGGGACTACCAATACGCAGTATTTT
V gene: TRBV7-8; clone size: few; D gene: NA; J gene: TRBJ1-5; CDR3 protein: CASSFGKASNQPQHF; CDR3 DNA: TGTGCCAGCAGCTTCGGTAAGGCTAGCAATCAGCCCCAGCATTTT
V gene: TRBV7-2; clone size: NA; D gene: NA; J gene: TRBJ1-5; CDR3 protein: CASSLARRDQPQHF; CDR3 DNA: TGTGCCAGCAGCTTAGCTAGAAGGGATCAGCCCCAGCATTTT
V gene: TRBV6-6; clone size: NA; D gene: TRBD2; J gene: TRBJ2-2; CDR3 protein: CASSHSGGAFAGELFF; CDR3 DNA: TGTGCCAGCAGCCACAGCGGGGGGGCGTTCGCCGGGGAGCTGTTTTTT
V gene: TRBV5-4; clone size: NA; D gene: NA; J gene: TRBJ2-1; CDR3 protein: CASSLAGGGVNEQFF; CDR3 DNA: TGTGCCAGCAGCTTGGCCGGAGGGGGGGTCAATGAGCAGTTCTTC
V gene: TRBV6-5; clone size: NA; D gene: NA; J gene: TRBJ1-2; CDR3 protein: CASSYGGGNYGYTF; CDR3 DNA: TGTGCCAGCAGTTACGGGGGAGGTAACTATGGCTACACCTTC
V gene: TRBV6-1; clone size: NA; D gene: TRBD1; J gene: TRBJ1-5; CDR3 protein: CASSRQGDNQPQHF; CDR3 DNA: TGTGCCAGCAGTAGACAGGGGGACAATCAGCCCCAGCATTTT
V gene: TRBV5-6; clone size: NA; D gene: TRBD1; J gene: TRBJ2-5; CDR3 protein: CASSLPGQGSETQYF; CDR3 DNA: TGTGCCAGCAGCTTACCGGGACAGGGCTCGGAGACCCAGTACTTC
V gene: TRBV5-1; clone size: NA; D gene: NA; J gene: TRBJ2-5; CDR3 protein: CASKIGHAQETQYF; CDR3 DNA: TGCGCCAGCAAGATCGGACATGCCCAAGAGACCCAGTACTTC
V gene: TRBV6-5; clone size: NA; D gene: TRBD1; J gene: TRBJ1-1; CDR3 protein: CASSSGTAPEAFF; CDR3 DNA: TGTGCCAGCAGCAGCGGGACAGCCCCTGAAGCTTTCTTT
V gene: TRBV18; clone size: NA; D gene: NA; J gene: TRBJ2-5; CDR3 protein: CASSRSGAGGTQYF; CDR3 DNA: TGTGCCAGCTCACGGTCAGGGGCCGGAGGGACCCAGTACTTC
V gene: TRBV14; clone size: once; D gene: NA; J gene: TRBJ2-7; CDR3 protein: CASSQLETSSYEQYF; CDR3 DNA: TGTGCCAGCAGCCAACTAGAGACGTCCTCCTACGAGCAGTACTTC
V gene: TRBV7-2; clone size: few; D gene: TRBD2; J gene: TRBJ2-3; CDR3 protein: CASSPGLARDTQYF; CDR3 DNA: TGTGCCAGCAGCCCGGGACTAGCGAGAGATACGCAGTATTTT
V gene: TRBV5-7; clone size: NA; D gene: NA; J gene: TRBJ1-1; CDR3 protein: CASSLGQFKNTEAFF; CDR3 DNA: TGTGCCAGCAGCTTGGGACAGTTCAAGAACACTGAAGCTTTCTTT
V gene: TRBV30; clone size: few; D gene: NA; J gene: TRBJ2-5; CDR3 protein: CAWSGGLQETQYF; CDR3 DNA: TGTGCCTGGAGTGGGGGGCTCCAAGAGACCCAGTACTTC
V gene: TRBV5-1; clone size: NA; D gene: NA; J gene: TRBJ2-1; CDR3 protein: CASNSNGVNNEQFF; CDR3 DNA: TGCGCCAGCAACTCTAATGGGGTAAACAATGAGCAGTTCTTC
V gene: TRBV10-1; clone size: NA; D gene: NA; J gene: TRBJ1-3; CDR3 protein: CASSESGGNGNTIYF; CDR3 DNA: TGCGCCAGCAGTGAGTCAGGAGGGAATGGAAACACCATATATTTT
V gene: TRBV28; clone size: NA; D gene: NA; J gene: TRBJ1-1; CDR3 protein: CASSLGQLPEAFF; CDR3 DNA: TGTGCCAGCAGTTTAGGGCAGCTCCCTGAAGCTTTCTTT
V gene: TRBV6-1; clone size: NA; D gene: NA; J gene: TRBJ2-6; CDR3 protein: CASKPAGANVLTF; CDR3 DNA: TGTGCCAGCAAACCCGCTGGGGCCAACGTCCTGACTTTC
V gene: TRBV7-2; clone size: NA; D gene: TRBD1; J gene: TRBJ1-1; CDR3 protein: CASSENRGLTEAFF; CDR3 DNA: TGTGCCAGCAGCGAAAACAGGGGGCTGACTGAAGCTTTCTTT
V gene: TRBV19; clone size: NA; D gene: NA; J gene: TRBJ2-7; CDR3 protein: CASSPAAMDTEQYF; CDR3 DNA: TGTGCCAGTAGTCCTGCGGCGATGGATACCGAGCAGTACTTC
V gene: TRBV12-2; clone size: NA; D gene: NA; J gene: TRBJ2-7; CDR3 protein: CASRPDHHEQYF; CDR3 DNA: TGTGCAAGTCGTCCTGACCACCACGAGCAGTACTTC
V gene: TRBV5-5; clone size: NA; D gene: NA; J gene: TRBJ1-6; CDR3 protein: CASSRDTSYSPLHF; CDR3 DNA: TGTGCCAGCAGCCGAGACACGTCCTATTCACCCCTCCACTTT
V gene: TRBV6-1; clone size: NA; D gene: TRBD1; J gene: TRBJ2-7; CDR3 protein: CASSEAGTDATYEQYF; CDR3 DNA: TGTGCCAGCAGTGAGGCCGGGACAGATGCCACCTACGAGCAGTACTTC
V gene: TRBV29-1; clone size: NA; D gene: TRBD1; J gene: TRBJ2-1; CDR3 protein: CSVGVGTGNNEQFF; CDR3 DNA: TGCAGCGTCGGGGTCGGGACAGGGAACAATGAGCAGTTCTTC
V gene: TRBV7-8; clone size: NA; D gene: TRBD1; J gene: TRBJ1-4; CDR3 protein: CASSLRDRVGEKLFF; CDR3 DNA: TGTGCCAGCAGCTTAAGGGACAGGGTAGGGGAAAAACTGTTTTTT
V gene: TRBV6-6; clone size: NA; D gene: TRBD1; J gene: TRBJ1-2; CDR3 protein: CASRQGANYGYTF; CDR3 DNA: TGTGCCAGCAGACAGGGGGCTAACTATGGCTACACCTTC
V gene: TRBV6-6; clone size: NA; D gene: NA; J gene: TRBJ2-7; CDR3 protein: CASRRAGNEQYF; CDR3 DNA: TGTGCCAGCAGACGCGCCGGGAACGAGCAGTACTTC